This is a list of T cell receptor beta chains from one sample in a study of blood T cell repertoires in COVID-19. Sequencing used immunoSEQ multiplex PCR; TCRdb keeps in-frame clones, though not all of them. The sample holds more than 70,000 clones; around nine tenths are singletons and the top ten take just over 5%. The sequencing sample was made of peripheral blood. All receptors derive from a woman between 18 and 29 years old with acute or convalescent COVID-19. Each CDR3 is given with its conserved first and last residue. D genes are given only for firm matches. The size entry is marked missing in some rows and otherwise reads once, few, many or a size class.

d_gene: NA; v_gene: TRBV5-1; j_gene: TRBJ2-2; abundance: NA; CDR3nt: TGCGCCAGCAGCTTGACAGGGAATAGGGAGAACACCGGGGAGCTGTTTTTT; CDR3aa: CASSLTGNRENTGELFF
d_gene: TRBD2; v_gene: TRBV7-8; j_gene: TRBJ2-3; abundance: NA; CDR3nt: TGTGCCAGCAGCGCCCGGACTAGCGGGAGTTCAGATACGCAGTATTTT; CDR3aa: CASSARTSGSSDTQYF
d_gene: NA; v_gene: TRBV5-6; j_gene: TRBJ1-3; abundance: NA; CDR3nt: TGTGCCAGCAGCGCTGGGGGCCTCTCTGGAAACACCATATATTTT; CDR3aa: CASSAGGLSGNTIYF
d_gene: NA; v_gene: TRBV28; j_gene: TRBJ1-4; abundance: NA; CDR3nt: TGTGCCAGCAGTTCTCTCTCCCTTCAGGGCCCTAATGAAAAACTGTTTTTT; CDR3aa: CASSSLSLQGPNEKLFF
d_gene: NA; v_gene: TRBV6-4; j_gene: TRBJ1-2; abundance: NA; CDR3nt: TGTGCCCCCCGGGACACAAACCCCGTCGGCTATGGCTACACCTTC; CDR3aa: CAPRDTNPVGYGYTF
d_gene: NA; v_gene: TRBV5-1; j_gene: TRBJ2-6; abundance: once; CDR3nt: TGCGCCAGCAGCTTGGTTCCCCACGGGACAACCCCTGGGGCCAACGTCCTGACTTTC; CDR3aa: CASSLVPHGTTPGANVLTF
d_gene: TRBD1; v_gene: TRBV5-4; j_gene: TRBJ2-5; abundance: few; CDR3nt: TGTGCCAGCAGCTATCAGGGGGAACAAGAGACCCAGTACTTC; CDR3aa: CASSYQGEQETQYF
d_gene: NA; v_gene: TRBV3-1/TRBV3-2; j_gene: TRBJ1-2; abundance: NA; CDR3nt: TGTGCCAGCAGCCAAGAGCCAGGAGGTGGCTACACCTTC; CDR3aa: CASSQEPGGGYTF
d_gene: TRBD2; v_gene: TRBV5-5; j_gene: TRBJ2-1; abundance: NA; CDR3nt: TGTGCCAGCAGCTTTAGTTGGACTAGCGTTCCCAATGAGCAGTTCTTC; CDR3aa: CASSFSWTSVPNEQFF
d_gene: TRBD2; v_gene: TRBV3-1/TRBV3-2; j_gene: TRBJ2-5; abundance: NA; CDR3nt: TGTGCCAGCAGCCAGGAAACTAGCGGGAGGGCCCGGCAAGAGACCCAGTACTTC; CDR3aa: CASSQETSGRARQETQYF
d_gene: NA; v_gene: TRBV29-1; j_gene: TRBJ1-4; abundance: NA; CDR3nt: TGCAGCGTTGGTAGTGCTGCAACTAATGAAAAACTGTTTTTT; CDR3aa: CSVGSAATNEKLFF
d_gene: NA; v_gene: TRBV6-1; j_gene: TRBJ2-3; abundance: NA; CDR3nt: TGTGCCAGCAGTGGATTCGAGAGCCCCCCCACAGATACGCAGTATTTT; CDR3aa: CASSGFESPPTDTQYF
d_gene: NA; v_gene: TRBV7-9; j_gene: TRBJ2-3; abundance: once; CDR3nt: TGTGCCAGCAGCTTGATAGCGGCCGGGGGTACGCAGTATTTT; CDR3aa: CASSLIAAGGTQYF
d_gene: TRBD1; v_gene: TRBV28; j_gene: TRBJ2-5; abundance: NA; CDR3nt: TGTGCCAGCAGTTTACTTGTTGGGACAGCAGAGACCCAGTACTTC; CDR3aa: CASSLLVGTAETQYF
d_gene: TRBD2; v_gene: TRBV30; j_gene: TRBJ2-3; abundance: NA; CDR3nt: TGTGCCTGGAGTGTAGGTCTAGCGGGGGGTGGAGATACGCAGTATTTT; CDR3aa: CAWSVGLAGGGDTQYF
d_gene: NA; v_gene: TRBV19; j_gene: TRBJ1-5; abundance: NA; CDR3nt: TGTGCCAGTAGTATAGGTTACTCTGGCAATCAGCCCCAGCATTTT; CDR3aa: CASSIGYSGNQPQHF
d_gene: NA; v_gene: TRBV7-6; j_gene: TRBJ2-5; abundance: NA; CDR3nt: TGTGCCAGCAGCTTCCGGACCCAGGGGGAGACCCAGTACTTC; CDR3aa: CASSFRTQGETQYF
d_gene: TRBD2; v_gene: TRBV19; j_gene: TRBJ2-5; abundance: NA; CDR3nt: TGTGCCAGTAGACCGACCGGGCGGGGGGAGACCCAGTACTTC; CDR3aa: CASRPTGRGETQYF
d_gene: NA; v_gene: TRBV5-1; j_gene: TRBJ2-5; abundance: once; CDR3nt: TGCGCCAGCAGCTTGGTACCGGGGGTGAATCAAGAGACCCAGTACTTC; CDR3aa: CASSLVPGVNQETQYF
d_gene: TRBD2; v_gene: TRBV10-1; j_gene: TRBJ2-1; abundance: few; CDR3nt: TGCGCCAGCAGTGAGGGGAGAGGGACTAGACAGTTCTTC; CDR3aa: CASSEGRGTRQFF
d_gene: TRBD2; v_gene: TRBV6-5; j_gene: TRBJ2-5; abundance: NA; CDR3nt: TGTGCCAGCACTCCATGGCCCAGCGGGGTAGAGACCCAGTACTTC; CDR3aa: CASTPWPSGVETQYF
d_gene: NA; v_gene: TRBV7-2; j_gene: TRBJ1-5; abundance: once; CDR3nt: TGTGCCAGCAGCTTCCTAGGGGATCAGCCCCAGCATTTT; CDR3aa: CASSFLGDQPQHF
d_gene: NA; v_gene: TRBV5-1; j_gene: TRBJ2-1; abundance: NA; CDR3nt: TGCGCCAGCAGCACCCGGGACATTTACAATGAGCAGTTCTTC; CDR3aa: CASSTRDIYNEQFF
d_gene: NA; v_gene: TRBV5-1; j_gene: TRBJ2-5; abundance: once; CDR3nt: TGCGCCAGCAGCCGGGTGGGACTCCAAGAGACCCAGTACTTC; CDR3aa: CASSRVGLQETQYF
d_gene: TRBD1; v_gene: TRBV7-9; j_gene: TRBJ1-1; abundance: few; CDR3nt: TGTGCCAGCAGCTCAGGGACAGGGAACACTGAAGCTTTCTTT; CDR3aa: CASSSGTGNTEAFF
d_gene: NA; v_gene: TRBV27; j_gene: TRBJ1-1; abundance: NA; CDR3nt: TGTGCCGCCGGGGGACGGATGAACACTGAAGCTTTCTTT; CDR3aa: CAAGGRMNTEAFF
d_gene: TRBD2; v_gene: TRBV6-1; j_gene: TRBJ2-5; abundance: NA; CDR3nt: TGTGCCAGCAGTGAAGCGATTCCGGGACTAGCGTACCAAGAGACCCAGTACTTC; CDR3aa: CASSEAIPGLAYQETQYF
d_gene: TRBD2; v_gene: TRBV3-1/TRBV3-2; j_gene: TRBJ2-3; abundance: NA; CDR3nt: TGTGCCAGCAGCCAAGAGGGACTAGCGGGAGGGGGCACAGATACGCAGTATTTT; CDR3aa: CASSQEGLAGGGTDTQYF
d_gene: NA; v_gene: TRBV7-9; j_gene: TRBJ2-3; abundance: NA; CDR3nt: TGTGCCAGTACAGGGGATACGCAGTATTTT; CDR3aa: CASTGDTQYF
d_gene: NA; v_gene: TRBV10-2; j_gene: TRBJ1-5; abundance: NA; CDR3nt: TGCGCCAGCAGTGAGTTTATTACAGACCAATTGTCCCAGCATTTT; CDR3aa: CASSEFITDQLSQHF
d_gene: NA; v_gene: TRBV10-3; j_gene: TRBJ2-3; abundance: NA; CDR3nt: TGTGCCATCAGTGACATGCGGGAAGGGGGCCCAGATACGCAGTATTTT; CDR3aa: CAISDMREGGPDTQYF
d_gene: NA; v_gene: TRBV5-1; j_gene: TRBJ2-6; abundance: NA; CDR3nt: TGCGCCAGCAGCCAACAACCCCTGCACAGGGATTTCTCTGGGGCCAACGTCCTGACTTTC; CDR3aa: CASSQQPLHRDFSGANVLTF
d_gene: TRBD2; v_gene: TRBV3-1/TRBV3-2; j_gene: TRBJ2-1; abundance: NA; CDR3nt: TGTGCCAGCAGCCAAGGGACTAGCGGTGCCGCTCGCAATGAGCAGTTCTTC; CDR3aa: CASSQGTSGAARNEQFF
d_gene: TRBD2; v_gene: TRBV28; j_gene: TRBJ2-7; abundance: NA; CDR3nt: TGTGCCAGCAGTCCCACCCTAGCGGGGGTCGGGCAGTACTTC; CDR3aa: CASSPTLAGVGQYF
d_gene: NA; v_gene: TRBV12-3/TRBV12-4; j_gene: TRBJ2-4; abundance: NA; CDR3nt: TGTGCCAGCAGTAGGGGGTGGGACATTCAGTACTTC; CDR3aa: CASSRGWDIQYF
d_gene: NA; v_gene: TRBV6-1; j_gene: TRBJ2-5; abundance: NA; CDR3nt: TGTGCCAGCAGTGAAGAGCCCGGAGGGCAAGAGACCCAGTACTTC; CDR3aa: CASSEEPGGQETQYF
d_gene: TRBD1; v_gene: TRBV28; j_gene: TRBJ1-2; abundance: NA; CDR3nt: TGTGCCAGCAGTTTTACGGGACAGGGCTACTATGGCTACACCTTC; CDR3aa: CASSFTGQGYYGYTF
d_gene: TRBD1; v_gene: TRBV7-6; j_gene: TRBJ1-3; abundance: few; CDR3nt: TGTGCCAGCAGCTCGGGACAGGGCGTGAGATTCTCGGGAAACACCATATATTTT; CDR3aa: CASSSGQGVRFSGNTIYF
d_gene: TRBD1; v_gene: TRBV19; j_gene: TRBJ2-5; abundance: NA; CDR3nt: TGTGCCAGTAGTATATCTGGGACAGAAGAGACCCAGTACTTC; CDR3aa: CASSISGTEETQYF
d_gene: TRBD1; v_gene: TRBV2; j_gene: TRBJ1-1; abundance: NA; CDR3nt: TGTGCCAGCACTGACAGGGAAATAACTGAAGCTTTCTTT; CDR3aa: CASTDREITEAFF